This entry is about one T cell receptor beta chain. This sample stems from a study of blood T cell repertoires in COVID-19. Study as a whole: The United States, Italy and Spain provided the acute and convalescent COVID-19 samples. T cells, B-cell-depleted T cells, or PBMCs supplied cDNA or gDNA.

Trimming shortened V by 3 bases and J by 8 bases, and 11 bases separated the two germline ends. CDR1 SGHTA and CDR2 FQGNSA come from the germline V gene. This CDR3 comprises 13 residues. Original processing methods: Reference gene primer amplification gave nucleated cell count estimates. The protocol was immunoSEQ multiplex PCR, while the TCRdb copy is restricted to in-frame clones and leaves out a portion. The D gene and trimming were derived from the DNA, and the V and J assignments and clone size from that table. The sample includes approximately 100,000 clones, roughly four fifths of them seen just once.

The rearrangement joins TRBV7-2 to TRBJ2-1, with a tentative D call TRBD1 (5 bases). The sequence was collected from a man between 60 and 70 years old with acute or convalescent COVID-19. The source material was peripheral blood. CDR3 sequence: CASSFAGSDEQFF. CDR3 nucleotides: TGTGCCAGCAGCTTTGCAGGGTCTGATGAGCAGTTCTTC.